This TCR beta chain was retrieved from a study of blood T cells in healthy people across ages. This CDR3 has 16 residues. V was clipped by 2 bases and J by 8 bases; unmatched bases: 9. Per germline, CDR1 KGHSH and CDR2 LQKENI. Study results and caveats: Long-lived donors carried more naive CD4+ cells and greater diversity than aged donors. CMV status of donors was not determined, possibly confounding expanded clonotype changes.

A word on this clonotype: The antigen is unknown.

Sample-barcoded 5' priming and a J-beta primer mix drove a second PCR of 7 to 11 cycles. Each of the cDNA molecules was tagged by a template-switch adaptor with 12 random nucleotides. One entry per CDR3 protein results from TCRdb running MiXCR on the 5' RACE reads. The profile shows about 770,000 distinct CDR3 sequences, 44% of them singletons. The material sequenced was blood. The chain employs TRBV18 and TRBJ2-1; TRBD2 matches at 10 bases. The receptor was isolated from a man aged 60 to 69 in good health. CDR3 DNA sequence: TGTGCCAGCTCACCAGGCACGGTGCTAGCGGGGGATGAGCAGTTCTTC. Encoded protein: CASSPGTVLAGDEQFF.